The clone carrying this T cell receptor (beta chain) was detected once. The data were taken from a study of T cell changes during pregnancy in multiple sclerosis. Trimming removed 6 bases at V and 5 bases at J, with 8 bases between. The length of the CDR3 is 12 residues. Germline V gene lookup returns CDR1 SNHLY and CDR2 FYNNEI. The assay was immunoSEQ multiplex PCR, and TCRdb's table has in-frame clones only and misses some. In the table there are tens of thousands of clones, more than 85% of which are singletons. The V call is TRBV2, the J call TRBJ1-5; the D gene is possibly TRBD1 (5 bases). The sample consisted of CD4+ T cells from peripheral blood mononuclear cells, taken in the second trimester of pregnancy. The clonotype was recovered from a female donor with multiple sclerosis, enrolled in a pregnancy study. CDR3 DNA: TGTGCCAGCAGGGGGGGTGATCAGCCCCAGCATTTT. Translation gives CASRGGDQPQHF.